The 6 T cell receptor beta chains given below trace back to one sample, sequenced in a study of T-cell memory formation after mild COVID-19. Each CDR3 protein is one row after TCRdb ran MiXCR on the 5' RACE reads. The repertoire holds hundreds of thousands of distinct CDR3 sequences, about a sixth seen once, with more than 20% in the top ten. The sequencing input was PBMCs or a T cell subset sorted from them (not recorded which). These receptors all come from a man between 18 and 35 years old who had mild COVID-19 (a few samples of this study predate the infection). Cell type and time point are not known.

This clonotype occurred a few times. The V and J genes are TRBV5-1 and TRBJ2-7, with D uncertain. Trimming took 4 bases from V and 0 from J, leaving 14 bases between them. The germline CDR1 and CDR2 sequences are SGHRS and YFSETQ. CDR3 length: 15 residues. The CDR3 DNA reads TGCGCCAGCAGCGTGGACGGTGATCCCTCCTACGAGCAGTACGTC. As protein: CASSVDGDPSYEQYV.

This clonotype was recorded at least ten times. The chain employs TRBV3-1 and TRBJ1-6; 11 nucleotides line up with TRBD1. V shed 3 bases, J shed 6 bases, and the junction held 4 bases outside the gene matches. This CDR3 comprises 16 residues. The germline V gene has CDR1 LGHDT and CDR2 YNNKEL (reference sequence). The CDR3 sequence is CASSQLGTGGNSPLHF. CDR3 nucleotides: TGTGCCAGCAGCCAGCTTGGGACAGGGGGTAATTCACCCCTCCACTTT. The full variable domain, rest sourced from reference TRBV3-1 and TRBJ1-6, is DTAVSQTPKYLVTQMGNDKSIKCEQNLGHDTMYWYKQDSKKFLKIMFSYNNKELIINETVPNRFSPKSPDKAHLNLHINSLELGDSAVYFCASSQLGTGGNSPLHFGNGTRLTVT.

This clonotype was observed a few times. The V gene is TRBV18, the J gene TRBJ2-6; D gene unclear. CDR3 length equals 14 residues. The V end lost 2 bases, the J end lost 9 bases, and 11 bases lay between the germline ends. Looked up from germline, CDR1 is KGHSH and CDR2 is LQKENI. The CDR3 DNA reads TGTGCCAGCTCACCAATTTCGGGCGACAACGTCCTGACTTTC. Translating gives CASSPISGDNVLTF.

This clonotype was counted between two and nine times. The chain carries TRBV9 and TRBJ2-3; D may be TRBD1 or TRBD2 (7 bases each). Germline V gene lookup returns CDR1 SGDLS and CDR2 YYNGEE. V was cut by 4 bases and J by 4 bases, with 16 bases left in between. The CDR3 has 15 residues. DNA of the CDR3: TGTGCCAGCAGCCCAGGGGGAGGGTGGGCAGATACGCAGTATTTT. Translated: CASSPGGGWADTQYF.

This clonotype was counted many times. The genes are TRBV10-3 and TRBJ2-7; a weak D match, TRBD1 (6 bases). The CDR3 totals 14 residues. Per germline, CDR1 ENHRY and CDR2 SYGVKD. The V end was cut by 2 bases, the J end by 2 bases, with 10 bases between. For the CDR3, the DNA is TGTGCCATCAGTGAGGGACAGACACCCTACGAGCAGTACGTC. The encoded protein is CAISEGQTPYEQYV.

The V gene is TRBV4-2, the J gene TRBJ1-5, with D unresolved. The germline V and J ends were trimmed by 1 base and 8 bases, with 12 bases remaining between them. The CDR3 runs to 14 residues. Germline CDR1 is LGHNA and CDR2 is YNFKEQ. The CDR3: CASSQVSEAEPQHF. Here the CDR3 DNA reads TGTGCCAGCAGCCAAGTTTCGGAGGCGGAGCCCCAGCATTTT.